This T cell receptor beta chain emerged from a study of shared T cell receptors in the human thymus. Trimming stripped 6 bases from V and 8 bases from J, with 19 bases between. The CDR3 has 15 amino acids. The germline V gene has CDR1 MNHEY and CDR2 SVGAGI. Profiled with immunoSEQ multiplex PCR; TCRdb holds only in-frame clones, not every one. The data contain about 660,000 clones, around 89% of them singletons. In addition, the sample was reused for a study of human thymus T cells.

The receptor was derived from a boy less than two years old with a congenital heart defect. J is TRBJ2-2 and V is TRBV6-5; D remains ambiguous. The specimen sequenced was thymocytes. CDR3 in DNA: TGTGCCAGCAGCCCCAGAGGAAAATTGTCTGGGGAGCTGTTTTTT. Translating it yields CASSPRGKLSGELFF.